This T cell receptor beta chain was recorded in a study of T-cell reconstitution after alpha-beta-depleted transplantation in children. Unique molecular identifiers featured in how the TCRbeta library was prepared. MiXCR, run by TCRdb on the PCR reads, gives a single entry per CDR3 protein. The sample holds 500,000 or so distinct CDR3 sequences; over 25% are singletons and the top ten take 2% to 3%. The length of the CDR3 is 16 residues. In germline, CDR1 is MDHEN, CDR2 SYDVKM. V gave up 2 bases and J gave up 0 bases; unmatched junction bases: 3. This clonotype was seen a few times. The sample consisted of PBMCs from the stem cell graft donor, taken from the stem cell graft. The TCR sequence derives from a human donor who donated a stem cell graft to a child with aplastic anemia. The chain recombines TRBV28 with TRBJ2-7; the match to TRBD2 covers 11 bases. CDR3 loop: CASSLITSGSSYEQYF. CDR3 in DNA: TGTGCCAGCAGTTTAATCACTAGCGGGAGCTCCTACGAGCAGTACTTC.